These 14 T cell receptor beta chains were sequenced from one sample in a study of T cells in Graves' hyperthyroidism and ophthalmopathy. TCR beta CDR3 sequences were amplified from RNA transcripts. First-round RT-PCR of the TCR CDR3 relied on the HTBI primer set. TCRdb re-called the multiplex PCR reads with MiXCR, one entry per CDR3 protein. This sample has approximately 640,000 distinct CDR3 sequences; 17% occur once, and the top ten carry 15% to 18%. Sequences were obtained from blood. These receptors were collected from a middle-aged man with Graves' hyperthyroidism.

This clonotype was picked up many times. V usage is TRBV28 and J usage is TRBJ2-1; TRBD1 matches at 8 bases. Germline lookup yields CDR1 MDHEN and CDR2 SYDVKM. This CDR3 comprises 16 residues. V was pared by 1 base and J by 0 bases, with 2 bases of the junction left unmatched. CDR3 sequence: CASSLFGQGSYNEQFF. CDR3 sequence (DNA): TGTGCCAGCAGTTTATTTGGACAGGGCTCCTACAATGAGCAGTTCTTC.

This clonotype was seen repeatedly, ten times or more. The chain carries TRBV7-2 and TRBJ2-3; tentative D call: TRBD2 (6 bases). The CDR3 spans 14 residues. Germline V gene data show CDR1 as SGHTA and CDR2 as FQGNSA. V lost 4 bases, J lost 5 bases, and 13 bases lay in between. This chain's CDR3 is CASSWRGDGDTQYF. The CDR3 DNA reads TGTGCCAGCAGCTGGCGGGGAGACGGAGATACGCAGTATTTT. The full variable domain, with the rest looked up from reference TRBV7-2 and TRBJ2-3, is GAGVSQSPSNKVTEKGKDVELRCDPISGHTALYWYRQSLGQGLEFLIYFQGNSAPDKSGLPSDRFSAERTGGSVSTLTIQRTQQEDSAVYLCASSWRGDGDTQYFGPGTRLTVL.

V is TRBV5-5 and J is TRBJ2-7; unclear D gene. CDR3 length equals 14 residues. Trimming shortened V by 1 base and J by 4 bases, and 12 bases separated the two germline ends. Germline V gives CDR1 SGHKS, CDR2 YYEKEE (reference sequence). The CDR3 DNA follows: TGTGCCAGCAGCTTGTTAGGAGCCCCGTACGAGCAGTACTTC. This sequence encodes CASSLLGAPYEQYF.

This clonotype was recorded many times. V usage is TRBV11-2 and J usage is TRBJ2-7; D is possibly TRBD1 (6 bases). The ends were cut back, 0 bases at V and 3 bases at J, with 9 bases in the middle. The CDR3 spans 14 residues. CDR1 is SGHAT and CDR2 is FQNNGV in the germline V gene. Here the CDR3 reads CASSLDRGYYEQYF. The CDR3 DNA reads as TGTGCCAGCAGCTTAGACAGGGGCTACTACGAGCAGTACTTC.

This clonotype was detected many times. This chain links TRBV28 with TRBJ2-5; D might be TRBD2 (6 bases). This CDR3 comprises 17 residues. Trimming cost V 6 bases and J 1 base, with 21 bases left between them. Germline V CDR1 and CDR2: MDHEN, SYDVKM. The CDR3 region has the DNA TGTGCCAGCAGCCAATCTACTGGCGGGGCTTTCCAAGAGACCCAGTACTTC. Protein sequence: CASSQSTGGAFQETQYF. The full variable domain, completed using reference TRBV28 and TRBJ2-5, is DVKVTQSSRYLVKRTGEKVFLECVQDMDHENMFWYRQDPGLGLRLIYFSYDVKMKEKGDIPEGYSVSREKKERFSLILESASTNQTSMYLCASSQSTGGAFQETQYFGPGTRLLVL.

The genes are TRBV30 and TRBJ1-2; no clear D gene. V was pared by 0 bases and J by 7 bases, with 18 bases between. The CDR3 is 15 residues long. The germline gives CDR1 GTSNPN, CDR2 SVGIG (reference sequence). The CDR3 sequence: CAWSVLRTVAVGYTF. CDR3 DNA sequence: TGTGCCTGGAGTGTACTACGGACGGTGGCTGTTGGCTACACCTTC.

V is TRBV28 and J is TRBJ1-2; D is perhaps TRBD1 (5 bases). V was shortened by 5 bases and J by 8 bases, with 18 bases between the two germline ends. This CDR3 has 14 residues. The germline gives CDR1 MDHEN, CDR2 SYDVKM. CDR3 protein: CASSLKPGGTGYTF. CDR3 nucleotides: TGTGCCAGCAGTCTTAAGCCTGGGGGAACCGGCTACACCTTC.

Ten or more counts support this clonotype. The chain has TRBV6-2 or TRBV6-3 and TRBJ2-7; 7 bases line up with TRBD2. The V segment lost 8 bases and the J segment 3 bases; nucleotides outside the gene matches: 13. CDR1 is MNHEY, CDR2 SVGEGT, per germline. CDR3 length: 15 residues. The CDR3 DNA sequence: TGTGCCAGCCACCCCTGGCGGGAGAGGGTCTACGAGCAGTACTTC. Protein: CASHPWRERVYEQYF.

This clonotype appeared a few times. V usage is TRBV14 and J usage is TRBJ2-1, with TRBD2 as a possible D gene (5 bases). The CDR3 is made up of 15 amino acids. The germline CDR1 and CDR2 sequences are SGHDN and FVKESK. Trimming took off 1 base at V and 1 base at J, with 8 bases between the two ends. CDR3 nucleotide sequence: TGTGCCAGCAGCCAAGTGACGGGGTCCTACAATGAGCAGTTCTTC. Residues: CASSQVTGSYNEQFF.

The V gene is TRBV15, the J gene TRBJ2-1, with D uncertain. V lost 1 base to trimming and J lost 0 bases, with 13 bases between them. The CDR3 contains 17 residues. Germline V gives CDR1 LNHNV, CDR2 YYDKDF (reference sequence). CDR3 region: CATSRGGGSSSYNEQFF. The CDR3 DNA reads as TGTGCCACCAGCAGAGGTGGTGGTAGCAGCTCCTACAATGAGCAGTTCTTC.

The chain uses TRBV9 and TRBJ2-1; 11 nucleotides match TRBD2. There are 15 residues in the CDR3. Germline values: CDR1 SGDLS, CDR2 YYNGEE. Trimming took 2 bases from V and 6 from J; bases not matched to a gene: 4. The CDR3 sequence: CASSVELAGANEQFF. The CDR3 DNA follows: TGTGCCAGCAGCGTGGAACTAGCGGGAGCCAATGAGCAGTTCTTC.

In its sample, this clonotype was seen a few times. The CDR3 protein is CASSSGQGALRTEAFF. The CDR3 coding sequence is TGCGCCAGCAGCTCTGGACAGGGGGCGCTTAGAACTGAAGCTTTCTTT. V gene TRBV5-1 combines with J gene TRBJ1-1; 11 bases match TRBD1. Per the germline V gene, CDR1 is SGHRS and CDR2 is YFSETQ. There are 16 residues in the CDR3. The J segment lost 5 bases and the V segment lost 3 bases, leaving 9 bases of the junction unmatched.

There are many counts of this clonotype. The chain employs TRBV27 and TRBJ1-5; TRBD1 agrees at 7 bases. After removal of 3 bases from V and 8 bases from J, the junction contained 7 bases not matched to a gene. The CDR3 loop spans 14 amino acids. In germline, CDR1 is MNHEY, CDR2 SMNVEV (reference sequence). CDR3 bases: TGTGCCAGCAGTTTTGAAGGGGGCATCGAGCCCCAGCATTTT. Protein sequence: CASSFEGGIEPQHF.

The rearrangement links TRBV19 to TRBJ1-5; 9 bases are a match to TRBD1. This CDR3 spans 15 amino acids. V trimming: 4 bases; J trimming: 6 bases; junction bases outside the gene matches: 7. Germline V gene lookup returns CDR1 LNHDA and CDR2 SQIVND (reference sequence). The CDR3: CASSTRDRVGQPQHF. In nucleotides, the CDR3 is TGTGCCAGTAGTACCAGGGACAGGGTCGGTCAGCCCCAGCATTTT. Drawing the rest from reference TRBV19 and TRBJ1-5, the complete variable domain is DGGITQSPKYLFRKEGQNVTLSCEQNLNHDAMYWYRQDPGQGLRLIYYSQIVNDFQKGDIAEGYSVSREKKESFPLTVTSAQKNPTAFYLCASSTRDRVGQPQHFGDGTRLSIL.